These 13 T cell receptor beta chains came from one sample sequenced in a study of technical replicates of blood from a few donors. The protocol was immunoSEQ multiplex PCR, while the TCRdb copy is restricted to in-frame clones and leaves out a portion. The profile shows over 85,000 clones, around 94% of them singletons. Sequenced sample: T cells isolated from PBMCs. The origin of the receptors is a human donor in good health.

The genes are TRBV5-1 and TRBJ1-4; D is undetermined. The CDR3 consists of 17 residues. CDR1 and CDR2 (germline): SGHRS, YFSETQ. The V end lost 2 bases, the J end lost 0 bases, and 14 bases lay between the germline ends. In nucleotides, the CDR3 is TGCGCCAGCAGCTTTCTTCCTGAGAGAGCAACTAATGAAAAACTGTTTTTT. This encodes CASSFLPERATNEKLFF. Combining the CDR3 with reference TRBV5-1 and TRBJ1-4 gives the whole variable domain KAGVTQTPRYLIKTRGQQVTLSCSPISGHRSVSWYQQTPGQGLQFLFEYFSETQRNKGNFPGRFSGRQFSNSRSEMNVSTLELGDSALYLCASSFLPERATNEKLFFGSGTQLSVL.

This clone was seen only once. The chain couples TRBV19 to TRBJ1-2; D remains unclear. Germline-derived CDR1 and CDR2 are LNHDA and SQIVND (reference sequence). The CDR3 contains 9 residues. V was clipped by 11 bases and J by 5 bases, with 6 bases between them. Here the CDR3 reads CAVPYGYTF. In nucleotides, the CDR3 is TGTGCCGTCCCATATGGCTACACCTTC.

The chain carries TRBV7-7 and TRBJ2-1; D unresolved. CDR1 and CDR2 (germline): SSHAT, FNYEAQ (reference sequence). The CDR3 extends over 18 amino acids. With 5 bases removed from V and 0 bases from J, the gap between germline ends came to 20 bases. For the CDR3, the DNA is TGTGCCAGCAGCGTATCTAGTGGCCTCCATAGCTCCTACAATGAGCAGTTCTTC. Amino acid sequence: CASSVSSGLHSSYNEQFF.

This clone has a single count. The chain has TRBV19 and TRBJ2-5; 7 nucleotides match TRBD2. Germline CDR1 and CDR2: LNHDA and SQIVND (reference sequence). The CDR3 runs to 16 residues. J lost 7 bases, V lost 3 bases, and 14 bases had no gene match. The CDR3 bases are TGTGCCAGTAGTATGAACTCCGGGACTACCCTGGGGACCCAGTACTTC. Protein sequence: CASSMNSGTTLGTQYF. Full variable domain (remainder filled in from reference TRBV19 and TRBJ2-5): DGGITQSPKYLFRKEGQNVTLSCEQNLNHDAMYWYRQDPGQGLRLIYYSQIVNDFQKGDIAEGYSVSREKKESFPLTVTSAQKNPTAFYLCASSMNSGTTLGTQYFGPGTRLLVL.

The V gene is TRBV5-6, the J gene TRBJ2-7; D ambiguous. CDR3 length: 11 residues. Trimming pared 4 bases from V and 3 bases from J, leaving 5 bases between. Germline CDR1 and CDR2: SGHDT and YYEEEE. The chain's CDR3 is CASSNFYEQYF. CDR3 coding DNA: TGTGCCAGCAGCAACTTCTACGAGCAGTACTTC. The full variable domain, its missing parts supplied by reference TRBV5-6 and TRBJ2-7, is DAGVTQSPTHLIKTRGQQVTLRCSPKSGHDTVSWYQQALGQGPQFIFQYYEEEERQRGNFPDRFSGHQFPNYSSELNVNALLLGDSALYLCASSNFYEQYFGPGTRLTVT.

This rearrangement joins TRBV6-1 to TRBJ2-7; a weak D match, TRBD1 (6 bases). The germline gives CDR1 MNHNS, CDR2 SASEGT. This CDR3 is built from 13 residues. V lost 6 bases, J lost 3 bases, and 12 bases lay in between. The CDR3 is CASRPGTSYEQYF. DNA for the CDR3: TGTGCCAGCAGACCCGGGACAAGCTACGAGCAGTACTTC.

The rearrangement links TRBV11-2 to TRBJ2-7; D is possibly TRBD2 (5 bases). CDR1 is SGHAT and CDR2 is FQNNGV in the germline V gene. This CDR3 is 16 amino acids long. The V end was cut by 2 bases, the J end by 3 bases, with 17 bases between. This CDR3 reads CASSLTSLEGGYEQYF. DNA for the CDR3: TGTGCCAGCAGCTTAACCAGTCTTGAGGGCGGCTACGAGCAGTACTTC.

This sequence joins TRBV9 and TRBJ1-2, with 7 bases matching TRBD1. This CDR3 is 14 amino acids long. The V gene end was trimmed by 1 base and the J gene end by 6 bases; junction bases not matched to a gene: 6. CDR1 and CDR2 from the germline V gene are SGDLS and YYNGEE. In DNA, the CDR3 is TGTGCCAGCAGCGTAAGGGGGCGAGGAGATGGCTACACCTTC. Its protein is CASSVRGRGDGYTF.

This clone has just one count. The gene calls are TRBV13 and TRBJ2-1; 8 bases fit TRBD1. Germline V gives CDR1 PRHDT, CDR2 FYEKMQ (reference sequence). V lost 4 bases to trimming and J lost 2 bases; unmatched junction nucleotides: 4. The CDR3 runs 15 residues. The CDR3 loop reads CASSSQTGAYNEQFF. CDR3 nucleotide sequence: TGTGCCAGCAGCTCCCAGACAGGGGCCTACAATGAGCAGTTCTTC.

The count of this clone is one. The chain carries TRBV28 and TRBJ1-3, with D tentatively TRBD1 (5 bases). From germline, CDR1 is MDHEN and CDR2 SYDVKM. Trimming took off 4 bases at V and 4 bases at J, with 14 bases between the two ends. This CDR3 has 15 amino acids. The CDR3 sequence: CASSSGRVVGNTIYF. CDR3 sequence (DNA): TGTGCCAGCAGTTCGGGCAGGGTCGTGGGAAACACCATATATTTT.

The rearrangement links TRBV27 to TRBJ2-1; a weak D match, TRBD1 (6 bases). CDR1 and CDR2 from the germline V gene are MNHEY and SMNVEV (reference sequence). Trimming cost V 4 bases and J 7 bases, with 32 bases left between them. The CDR3 has 20 amino acids. Written as DNA, the CDR3 is TGTGCCAGCAGTTCTCTGAGCCCAACAGGGAGACGGATCAGATTTAATGAGCAGTTCTTC. It is translated as CASSSLSPTGRRIRFNEQFF.

V gene TRBV9 combines with J gene TRBJ2-7; D not resolved. Per the germline V gene, CDR1 is SGDLS and CDR2 is YYNGEE. Trimming pared 0 bases from V and 3 bases from J, leaving 22 bases between. This CDR3 is 18 amino acids long. The CDR3 loop is CASSVGPGSAAAYYEQYF. The CDR3 DNA follows: TGTGCCAGCAGCGTAGGTCCCGGCTCCGCGGCCGCTTACTACGAGCAGTACTTC.

V is TRBV28 and J is TRBJ1-4; 8 bases line up with TRBD1. The CDR3 extends over 15 amino acids. From germline, CDR1 is MDHEN and CDR2 SYDVKM. J was trimmed by 8 bases and V by 2 bases; bases with no gene match: 7. CDR3 bases: TGTGCCAGCAGTTTAGACAGGGGTGTGGGGGAAAAACTGTTTTTT. It encodes CASSLDRGVGEKLFF. The whole variable domain, remainder taken from reference TRBV28 and TRBJ1-4, is DVKVTQSSRYLVKRTGEKVFLECVQDMDHENMFWYRQDPGLGLRLIYFSYDVKMKEKGDIPEGYSVSREKKERFSLILESASTNQTSMYLCASSLDRGVGEKLFFGSGTQLSVL.